These 2 T cell receptor beta chains originate from one sample sequenced in a study of blood T cell repertoires in COVID-19. The repertoire was sequenced with immunoSEQ multiplex PCR; TCRdb's copy has only in-frame clones and lacks some. The sample has 100,000 to 150,000 clones, about 83% seen once. The sample taken for sequencing was peripheral blood. These receptors were taken from a man between 60 and 70 years old with acute or convalescent COVID-19.

V is TRBV19 and J is TRBJ1-3; no clear D gene. Trimming took off 2 bases at V and 1 base at J, with 9 bases between the two ends. This CDR3 has 15 residues. Germline CDR1 is LNHDA and CDR2 is SQIVND (reference sequence). The CDR3 spells CASSIFRSSGNTIYF. CDR3 sequence (DNA): TGTGCCAGTAGTATATTCAGAAGTTCTGGAAACACCATATATTTT.

This CDR3 is CAWSFPHRATGRYEQYF. The DNA of the CDR3 is TGTGCCTGGAGCTTCCCCCACCGGGCCACAGGTCGTTACGAGCAGTACTTC. The chain is built from TRBV30 and TRBJ2-7; D possibly corresponds to TRBD1 (5 bases). V dropped 3 bases and J dropped 4 bases, with 25 bases sitting between them. There are 17 residues in the CDR3. Germline V gene sequence: CDR1 GTSNPN, CDR2 SVGIG (reference sequence).